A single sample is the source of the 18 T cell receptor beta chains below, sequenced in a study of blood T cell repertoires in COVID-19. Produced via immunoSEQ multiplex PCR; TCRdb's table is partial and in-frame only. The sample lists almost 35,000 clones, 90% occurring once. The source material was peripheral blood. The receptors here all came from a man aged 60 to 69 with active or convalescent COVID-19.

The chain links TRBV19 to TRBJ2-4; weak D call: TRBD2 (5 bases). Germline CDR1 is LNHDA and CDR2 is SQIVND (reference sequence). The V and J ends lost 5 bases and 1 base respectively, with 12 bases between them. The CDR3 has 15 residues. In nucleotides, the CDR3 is TGTGCCAGTAGTGGACTCAAGTATGCCAAAAACATTCAGTACTTC. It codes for CASSGLKYAKNIQYF.

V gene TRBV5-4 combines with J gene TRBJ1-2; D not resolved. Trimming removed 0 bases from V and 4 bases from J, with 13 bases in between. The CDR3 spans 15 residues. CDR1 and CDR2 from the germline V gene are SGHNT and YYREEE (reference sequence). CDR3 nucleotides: TGTGCCAGCAGCTTGGAGACGGGATCAATCTATGGCTACACCTTC. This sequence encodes CASSLETGSIYGYTF.

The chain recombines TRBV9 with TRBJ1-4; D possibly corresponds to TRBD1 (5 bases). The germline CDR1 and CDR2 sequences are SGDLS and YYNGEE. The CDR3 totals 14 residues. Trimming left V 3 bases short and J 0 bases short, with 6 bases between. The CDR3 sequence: CASSAQATNEKLFF. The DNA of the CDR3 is TGTGCCAGCAGCGCACAGGCAACTAATGAAAAACTGTTTTTT.

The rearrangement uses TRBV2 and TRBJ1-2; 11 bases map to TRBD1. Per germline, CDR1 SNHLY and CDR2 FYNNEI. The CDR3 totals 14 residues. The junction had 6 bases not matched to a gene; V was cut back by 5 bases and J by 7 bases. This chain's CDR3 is CASSRGQGVSGYTF. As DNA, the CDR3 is TGTGCCAGCAGTCGGGGACAGGGGGTCTCTGGCTACACCTTC.

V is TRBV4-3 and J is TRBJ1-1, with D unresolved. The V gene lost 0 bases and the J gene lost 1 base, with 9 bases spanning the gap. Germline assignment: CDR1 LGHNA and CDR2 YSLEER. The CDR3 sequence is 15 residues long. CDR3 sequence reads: CASSQEKSGNTEAFF. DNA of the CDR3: TGCGCCAGCAGCCAAGAGAAGTCAGGGAACACTGAAGCTTTCTTT.

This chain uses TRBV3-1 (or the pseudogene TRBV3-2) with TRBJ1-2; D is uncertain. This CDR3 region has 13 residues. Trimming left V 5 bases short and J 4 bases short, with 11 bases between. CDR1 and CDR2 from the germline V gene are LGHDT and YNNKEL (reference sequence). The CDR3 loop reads CASSGGVFYGYTF. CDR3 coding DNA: TGTGCCAGCAGCGGAGGAGTTTTCTATGGCTACACCTTC.

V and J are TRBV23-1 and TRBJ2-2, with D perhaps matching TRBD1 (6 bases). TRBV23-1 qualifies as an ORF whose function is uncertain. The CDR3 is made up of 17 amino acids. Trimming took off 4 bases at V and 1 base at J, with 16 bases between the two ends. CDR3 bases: TGCGCCAGCAGTCCCCCCCCGGGACATAAGAACACCGGGGAGCTGTTTTTT. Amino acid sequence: CASSPPPGHKNTGELFF.

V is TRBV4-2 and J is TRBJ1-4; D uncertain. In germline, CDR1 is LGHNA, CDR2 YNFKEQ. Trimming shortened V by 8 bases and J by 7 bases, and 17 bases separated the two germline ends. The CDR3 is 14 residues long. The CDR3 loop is CASSTSGFGEKLFF. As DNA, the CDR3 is TGTGCCAGCTCAACCTCAGGATTCGGTGAAAAACTGTTTTTT.

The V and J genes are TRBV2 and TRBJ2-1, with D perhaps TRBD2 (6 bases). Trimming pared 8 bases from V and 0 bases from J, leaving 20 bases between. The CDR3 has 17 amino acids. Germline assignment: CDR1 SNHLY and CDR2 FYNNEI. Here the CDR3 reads CASASRRGHSSYNEQFF. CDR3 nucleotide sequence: TGTGCCAGCGCCTCCCGGAGGGGCCACAGCTCCTACAATGAGCAGTTCTTC.

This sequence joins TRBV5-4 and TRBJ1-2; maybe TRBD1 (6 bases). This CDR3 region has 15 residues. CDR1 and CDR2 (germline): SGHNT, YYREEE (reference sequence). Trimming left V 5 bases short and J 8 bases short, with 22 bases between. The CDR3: CASRRVQGLGHGYTF. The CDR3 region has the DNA TGTGCCAGCAGACGCGTACAGGGCTTGGGACACGGCTACACCTTC.

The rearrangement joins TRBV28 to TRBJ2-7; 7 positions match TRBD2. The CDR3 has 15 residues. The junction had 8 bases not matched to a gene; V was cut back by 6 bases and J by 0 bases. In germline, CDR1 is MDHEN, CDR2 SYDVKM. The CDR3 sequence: CASRLSGVSSYEQYF. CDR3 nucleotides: TGTGCCAGCAGACTCAGCGGGGTGAGCTCCTACGAGCAGTACTTC. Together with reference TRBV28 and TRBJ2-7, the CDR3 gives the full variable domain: DVKVTQSSRYLVKRTGEKVFLECVQDMDHENMFWYRQDPGLGLRLIYFSYDVKMKEKGDIPEGYSVSREKKERFSLILESASTNQTSMYLCASRLSGVSSYEQYFGPGTRLTVT.

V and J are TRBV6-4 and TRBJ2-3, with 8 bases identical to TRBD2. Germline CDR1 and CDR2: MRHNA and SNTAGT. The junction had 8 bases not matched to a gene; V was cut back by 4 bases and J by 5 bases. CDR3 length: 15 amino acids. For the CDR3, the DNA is TGTGCCAGCAGTGCCACCGGGACTAGGGGAGATACGCAGTATTTT. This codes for CASSATGTRGDTQYF.

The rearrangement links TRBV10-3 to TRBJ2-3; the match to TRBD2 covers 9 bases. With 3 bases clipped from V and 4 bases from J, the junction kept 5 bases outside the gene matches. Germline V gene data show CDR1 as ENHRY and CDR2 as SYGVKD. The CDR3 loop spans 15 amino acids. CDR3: CAISDTREGADTQYF. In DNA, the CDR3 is TGTGCCATCAGTGATACGCGGGAGGGGGCAGATACGCAGTATTTT.

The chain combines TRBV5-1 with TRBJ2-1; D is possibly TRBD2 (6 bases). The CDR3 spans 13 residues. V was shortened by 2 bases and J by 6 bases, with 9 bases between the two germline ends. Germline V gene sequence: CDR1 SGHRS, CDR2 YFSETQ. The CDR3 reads CASSFDSGNEQFF. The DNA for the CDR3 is TGCGCCAGCAGCTTTGATAGCGGCAATGAGCAGTTCTTC. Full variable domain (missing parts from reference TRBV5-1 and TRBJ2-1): KAGVTQTPRYLIKTRGQQVTLSCSPISGHRSVSWYQQTPGQGLQFLFEYFSETQRNKGNFPGRFSGRQFSNSRSEMNVSTLELGDSALYLCASSFDSGNEQFFGPGTRLTVL.

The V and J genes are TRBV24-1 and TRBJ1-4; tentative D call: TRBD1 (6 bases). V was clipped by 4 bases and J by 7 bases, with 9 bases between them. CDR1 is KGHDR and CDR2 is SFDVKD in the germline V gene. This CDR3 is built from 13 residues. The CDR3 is CATSEGAVEKLFF. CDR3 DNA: TGTGCCACCAGTGAGGGGGCGGTTGAAAAACTGTTTTTT.

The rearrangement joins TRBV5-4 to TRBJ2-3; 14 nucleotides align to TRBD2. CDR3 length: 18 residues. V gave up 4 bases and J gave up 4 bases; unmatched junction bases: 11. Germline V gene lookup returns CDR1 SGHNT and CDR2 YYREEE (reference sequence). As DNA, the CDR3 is TGTGCCAGCAGCCTGGGACTAGCGGGAGAGAACTTTCCAGATACGCAGTATTTT. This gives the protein CASSLGLAGENFPDTQYF.

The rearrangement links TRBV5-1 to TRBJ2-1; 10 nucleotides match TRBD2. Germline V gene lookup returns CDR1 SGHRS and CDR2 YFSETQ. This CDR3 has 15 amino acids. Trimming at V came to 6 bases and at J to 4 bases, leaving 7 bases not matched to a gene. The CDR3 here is CASTPVAGGYNEQFF. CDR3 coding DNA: TGCGCCAGCACCCCCGTAGCGGGGGGATACAATGAGCAGTTCTTC.

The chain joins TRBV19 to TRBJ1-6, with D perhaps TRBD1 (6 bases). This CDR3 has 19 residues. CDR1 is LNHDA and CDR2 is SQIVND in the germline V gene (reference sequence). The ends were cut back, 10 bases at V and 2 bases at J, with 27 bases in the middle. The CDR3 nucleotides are TGTGCCACCATCCTTGGTTGGGACATTCCCTCACCCTATAATTCACCCCTCCACTTT. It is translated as CATILGWDIPSPYNSPLHF. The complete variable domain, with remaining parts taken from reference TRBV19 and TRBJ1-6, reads DGGITQSPKYLFRKEGQNVTLSCEQNLNHDAMYWYRQDPGQGLRLIYYSQIVNDFQKGDIAEGYSVSREKKESFPLTVTSAQKNPTAFYLCATILGWDIPSPYNSPLHFGNGTRLTVT.